The 19 T cell receptor beta chains below were found in one sample sequenced in a study of blood T cells in healthy people across ages. Next came a second PCR, run for about 6 to 12 cycles, which used a sample-barcoded 5' primer along with a J-beta primer mix. TCRdb passed the 5' RACE reads through MiXCR, listing each CDR3 protein once. Among about 1.8 million distinct CDR3 sequences, approximately 50% were seen once, and the ten largest hold 2.1%. The sample taken for sequencing was blood. The receptors derive from a woman aged 40 to 50 in good health.

In its sample, this clonotype was seen a few times. The J gene is TRBJ1-5, the V gene TRBV4-3; the D gene is possibly TRBD1 (5 bases). The V gene's germline CDR1 is LGHNA and CDR2 YSLEER. The V gene lost 0 bases and the J gene lost 7 bases, with 13 bases spanning the gap. The CDR3 extends over 15 amino acids. The DNA of the CDR3 is TGCGCCAGCAGCCAAGATCCGCAGGGTCAACAGCCCCAGCATTTT. Protein sequence: CASSQDPQGQQPQHF.

The chain employs TRBV12-3 or TRBV12-4 and TRBJ1-6; no firm D call. Trimming pared 6 bases from V and 10 bases from J, leaving 10 bases between. The CDR3 is 12 amino acids. CDR3: CASSPIESPLHF. In nucleotides, the CDR3 is TGTGCCAGCAGCCCCATTGAATCACCCCTCCACTTT.

This clonotype has a handful of counts. V and J are TRBV7-9 and TRBJ1-2; D perhaps matches TRBD1 (5 bases). The CDR3 consists of 14 residues. CDR1 SEHNR and CDR2 FQNEAQ come from the germline V gene (reference sequence). Trimming left V 3 bases short and J 2 bases short, with 10 bases between. The CDR3 DNA reads TGTGCCAGCAGCTTCCCAGGGACCAACTATGGCTACACCTTC. Translated: CASSFPGTNYGYTF.

This sequence joins TRBV6-5 and TRBJ1-1, with D maybe TRBD1 (6 bases). Germline V CDR1 and CDR2: MNHEY, SVGAGI. Trimming cost V 4 bases and J 9 bases, with 15 bases left between them. This CDR3 comprises 13 residues. Here the CDR3 reads CASSLNQGRKAFF. The CDR3 nucleotides read TGTGCCAGCAGTTTAAACCAGGGGCGTAAAGCTTTCTTT.

The chain carries TRBV18 and TRBJ2-4; the D gene could be TRBD1 or TRBD2 (5 bases each). The CDR3 loop spans 14 amino acids. Germline V gene lookup returns CDR1 KGHSH and CDR2 LQKENI. The V end was cut by 2 bases, the J end by 3 bases, with 8 bases between. The CDR3 protein is CASSPEGSKNIQYF. The CDR3, as DNA: TGTGCCAGCTCACCAGAGGGGAGCAAAAACATTCAGTACTTC.

The chain joins TRBV28 to TRBJ1-5; D is perhaps TRBD1 (6 bases). The V and J ends lost 4 bases and 2 bases respectively, with 12 bases between them. Germline-derived CDR1 and CDR2 are MDHEN and SYDVKM. The CDR3 is 15 residues long. The DNA of the CDR3 is TGTGCCAGCAGTTCCCTTAACAGGGGCAATCAGCCCCAGCATTTT. Protein: CASSSLNRGNQPQHF.

This chain joins TRBV5-1 and TRBJ1-4; 8 bases match TRBD1. With V trimmed by 2 bases and J by 6 bases, 6 bases remained unmatched. CDR1 and CDR2 (germline): SGHRS, YFSETQ. The CDR3 is 15 residues long. The CDR3 DNA reads as TGCGCCAGCAGCTTTACCGGGACAGGCTATGAAAAACTGTTTTTT. Its protein is CASSFTGTGYEKLFF.

The V gene is TRBV27, the J gene TRBJ2-7; the match to TRBD2 covers 9 bases. The germline CDR1 and CDR2 sequences are MNHEY and SMNVEV (reference sequence). Trimming removed 6 bases from V and 4 bases from J; junction bases left unmatched: 13. The CDR3 covers 16 residues. The CDR3 spells CASSLTGLATTYEQYF. The CDR3 DNA follows: TGTGCCAGCAGCTTGACTGGACTAGCGACGACTTACGAGCAGTACTTC.

The genes are TRBV28 and TRBJ2-6; D is ambiguous. There are 17 residues in the CDR3. Germline V gene data show CDR1 as MDHEN and CDR2 as SYDVKM. Deletions cut 4 bases from V and 0 bases from J, with 13 bases between. This CDR3 reads CASSYLLQSSGANVLTF. The CDR3 DNA sequence: TGTGCCAGCAGTTACTTACTCCAGAGCTCTGGGGCCAACGTCCTGACTTTC. Drawing the rest from reference TRBV28 and TRBJ2-6, the complete variable domain is DVKVTQSSRYLVKRTGEKVFLECVQDMDHENMFWYRQDPGLGLRLIYFSYDVKMKEKGDIPEGYSVSREKKERFSLILESASTNQTSMYLCASSYLLQSSGANVLTFGAGSRLTVL.

The sample holds a few counts of this clonotype. The CDR3 nucleotides read TGTGCCAGCAGCGGAGGACAGTTGACCCAAGAGACCCAGTACTTC. Translated, it gives CASSGGQLTQETQYF. This chain uses TRBV9 with TRBJ2-5; D is possibly TRBD1 (6 bases). The V gene's germline CDR1 is SGDLS and CDR2 YYNGEE. V was cut by 3 bases and J by 1 base, with 13 bases left in between. The CDR3 contains 15 residues.

This clonotype was observed a few times. The chain uses TRBV12-3 or TRBV12-4 and TRBJ2-3; 10 nucleotides agree with TRBD2. This CDR3 has 15 residues. The V and J ends lost 8 bases and 1 base, in that order; junction bases with no gene match: 6. The CDR3 reads CASGPLAGGTDTQYF. The CDR3 DNA reads TGTGCCAGCGGCCCCCTAGCGGGGGGCACAGATACGCAGTATTTT.

This clonotype was recorded many times. This chain joins TRBV7-2 and TRBJ2-7; D perhaps matches TRBD1 (5 bases). The CDR3 is made up of 15 amino acids. Germline V gene data show CDR1 as SGHTA and CDR2 as FQGNSA. Trimming took off 1 base at V and 5 bases at J, with 15 bases between the two ends. In nucleotides, the CDR3 is TGTGCCAGCAGCTTAGAAGGCAGGGCAATCCACGAGCAGTACTTC. It yields the protein CASSLEGRAIHEQYF.

This clonotype has just a few counts. This rearrangement joins TRBV6-1 to TRBJ1-6, with no clear D. V was shortened by 5 bases and J by 10 bases, with 24 bases between the two germline ends. The CDR3 loop spans 17 amino acids. Germline CDR1 MNHNS, CDR2 SASEGT. CDR3 nucleotide sequence: TGTGCCAGCAGTCCCCCCCAGGCTGCGGGGTTTCGGTCACCCCTCCACTTT. This gives the protein CASSPPQAAGFRSPLHF.

This clonotype was detected a few times. This sequence joins TRBV7-2 and TRBJ1-5, with no clear D. Germline assignment: CDR1 SGHTA and CDR2 FQGNSA. Trimming left V 2 bases short and J 5 bases short, with 4 bases between. The CDR3 is 12 amino acids. CDR3 protein: CASSLRDQPQHF. The DNA of the CDR3 is TGTGCCAGCAGCTTAAGGGATCAGCCCCAGCATTTT.

The chain has TRBV20-1 and TRBJ1-4; D perhaps matches TRBD1 (5 bases). Between the trimmed V and J ends, which lost 0 bases and 6 bases, there was a span of 11 bases. Per the germline V gene, CDR1 is DFQATT and CDR2 is SNEGSKA (reference sequence). The CDR3 sequence is 14 residues long. The CDR3 protein is CSARDGGWDEKLFF. The CDR3 DNA is TGCAGTGCTAGAGATGGGGGGTGGGATGAAAAACTGTTTTTT.

The chain carries TRBV6-5 and TRBJ2-5; TRBD1 matches at 8 bases. Germline CDR1 is MNHEY and CDR2 is SVGAGI. J gave up 3 bases and V 4 bases, and 7 bases lay outside the gene matches. This CDR3 contains 15 residues. The CDR3 DNA reads as TGTGCCAGCAGTTTTCCGTCAGGGGGCGAAGAGACCCAGTACTTC. It codes for CASSFPSGGEETQYF.

This sequence joins TRBV20-1 and TRBJ2-5; 7 bases line up with TRBD2. The CDR3 has 13 residues. In germline, CDR1 is DFQATT, CDR2 SNEGSKA (reference sequence). V shed 4 bases, J shed 5 bases, and the junction held 7 bases outside the gene matches. The CDR3 sequence: CSATTGRRETQYF. As DNA, the CDR3 is TGCAGTGCTACTACCGGGAGGCGGGAGACCCAGTACTTC.

J is TRBJ1-2 and V is TRBV7-2; D perhaps matches TRBD1 (5 bases). The CDR3 runs to 14 residues. The germline V gene encodes CDR1 SGHTA and CDR2 FQGNSA. V dropped 1 base and J dropped 8 bases, with 14 bases sitting between them. As DNA, the CDR3 is TGTGCCAGCAGCTTAGACAGGCGGCGGGGAGGCTACACCTTC. Translation: CASSLDRRRGGYTF.

This chain uses TRBV7-3 with TRBJ2-5; a possible D gene is TRBD2 (6 bases). This CDR3 is built from 14 residues. Per the germline V gene, CDR1 is SGHTA and CDR2 is FQGTGA. The V and J ends lost 4 bases and 5 bases respectively, with 14 bases between them. The CDR3, as DNA: TGTGCCAGCAGCTCAAGGCCGAGCGGGGAGACCCAGTACTTC. It codes for CASSSRPSGETQYF.